The 31 T cell receptor beta chains in this list originate from one sample, sequenced in a study of blood T cell repertoires in COVID-19. The protocol was immunoSEQ multiplex PCR, while the TCRdb copy is restricted to in-frame clones and leaves out a portion. This sample has a few hundred thousand clones, with 80% to 90% found just once. The specimen was peripheral blood. These receptors all come from a woman between 40 and 50 years old who had recovered from COVID-19.

This clone showed up just a few times. V is TRBV6-5 and J is TRBJ2-3; 7 positions agree with TRBD1. The V gene end was trimmed by 8 bases and the J gene end by 4 bases; junction bases not matched to a gene: 6. The CDR3 sequence is 13 residues long. Per germline, CDR1 MNHEY and CDR2 SVGAGI. In DNA form, the CDR3 reads TGTGCCAGCCGAAGGGGGCTGGCAGATACGCAGTATTTT. As protein: CASRRGLADTQYF.

J is TRBJ2-2 and V is TRBV11-1; possible D gene TRBD2, 6 bases. The CDR3 extends over 15 amino acids. Germline V CDR1 and CDR2: SGHAT, FQDESV (reference sequence). The ends were cut back, 7 bases at V and 1 base at J, with 13 bases in the middle. CDR3 nucleotide sequence: TGTGCCAGCACCGGGAGTTCAGGGAACACCGGGGAGCTGTTTTTT. Translated: CASTGSSGNTGELFF.

This chain connects TRBV2 to TRBJ1-2, with 7 positions matching TRBD1. Germline assignment: CDR1 SNHLY and CDR2 FYNNEI. After removal of 4 bases from V and 4 bases from J, the junction contained 3 bases not matched to a gene. CDR3 length: 13 residues. The CDR3 loop reads CASSGQGPYGYTF. For the CDR3, the DNA is TGTGCCAGCAGTGGACAGGGTCCCTATGGCTACACCTTC.

This clone has a handful of counts. The chain couples TRBV9 to TRBJ1-6, with D unclear. Germline V gene data show CDR1 as SGDLS and CDR2 as YYNGEE. The CDR3 has 16 amino acids. Trimming stripped 2 bases from V and 6 bases from J, with 15 bases between. CDR3 DNA sequence: TGTGCCAGCAGCGTTGGCAGTCCAGTTGGTAATTCACCCCTCCACTTT. Translating it yields CASSVGSPVGNSPLHF.

The rearrangement links TRBV30 to TRBJ1-1, with 7 bases lining up with TRBD1. Germline values: CDR1 GTSNPN, CDR2 SVGIG (reference sequence). Trimming cost V 2 bases and J 6 bases; bases outside gene matches: 3. The CDR3 contains 12 residues. CDR3 sequence reads: CAWSTRGSEAFF. The CDR3 nucleotides read TGTGCCTGGAGTACCAGGGGGTCTGAAGCTTTCTTT.

The chain employs TRBV5-6 and TRBJ1-2; D might be TRBD1 (5 bases). This CDR3 has 12 amino acids. The germline V gene has CDR1 SGHDT and CDR2 YYEEEE. Deletions cut 2 bases from V and 7 bases from J, with 9 bases between. The CDR3 DNA is TGTGCCAGCAGCTTCGGGGACTCTGGCTACACCTTC. Protein sequence: CASSFGDSGYTF. Combining the CDR3 with reference TRBV5-6 and TRBJ1-2 gives the whole variable domain DAGVTQSPTHLIKTRGQQVTLRCSPKSGHDTVSWYQQALGQGPQFIFQYYEEEERQRGNFPDRFSGHQFPNYSSELNVNALLLGDSALYLCASSFGDSGYTFGSGTRLTVV.

V is TRBV7-2 and J is TRBJ2-7, with TRBD1 matching over 7 bases. Germline V lookup: CDR1 SGHTA, CDR2 FQGNSA. The CDR3 contains 15 residues. The ends lost 5 bases at V and 4 bases at J; junction bases unmatched: 11. CDR3 in DNA: TGTGCCAGCAGCCCGGACAGGTTTGCTACGTACGAGCAGTACTTC. This translates into CASSPDRFATYEQYF. The variable domain in full, with the rest retrieved from reference TRBV7-2 and TRBJ2-7, is GAGVSQSPSNKVTEKGKDVELRCDPISGHTALYWYRQSLGQGLEFLIYFQGNSAPDKSGLPSDRFSAERTGGSVSTLTIQRTQQEDSAVYLCASSPDRFATYEQYFGPGTRLTVT.

This rearrangement joins TRBV7-2 to TRBJ1-1; D is ambiguous. The length of the CDR3 is 16 residues. Between the trimmed V and J ends, which lost 5 bases and 0 bases, there was a span of 16 bases. Germline V CDR1 and CDR2: SGHTA, FQGNSA. The CDR3 region is CASSPTAGRVNTEAFF. CDR3 sequence (DNA): TGTGCCAGCAGCCCTACGGCGGGGAGGGTGAACACTGAAGCTTTCTTT.

V is TRBV5-6 and J is TRBJ2-1, with 11 bases that match TRBD2. Unmatched junction bases numbered 8, after V lost 0 bases and J lost 0 bases. This CDR3 contains 19 residues. The germline CDR1 and CDR2 sequences are SGHDT and YYEEEE. The CDR3 spells CASSLGLAGGVSSYNEQFF. The CDR3 DNA sequence: TGTGCCAGCAGCTTGGGGCTAGCGGGGGGCGTTAGCTCCTACAATGAGCAGTTCTTC.

The V and J genes are TRBV29-1 and TRBJ2-5; TRBD2 aligns across 12 bases. The trim removed 3 bases at V and 1 base at J, leaving 9 bases unmatched. Per germline, CDR1 SQVTM and CDR2 ANQGSEA. CDR3 length equals 17 residues. CDR3 coding DNA: TGCAGCGTTGATTTGAGGGCGACTAGCGGGGGCCAAGAGACCCAGTACTTC. It yields the protein CSVDLRATSGGQETQYF.

This clone has just a few counts. The chain recombines TRBV7-6 with TRBJ2-5, with D maybe TRBD1 (6 bases). The V end was cut by 5 bases, the J end by 3 bases, with 16 bases between. CDR3 size: 15 residues. Per the germline V gene, CDR1 is SGHVS and CDR2 is FNYEAQ. Written as DNA, the CDR3 is TGTGCCAGCAGCATCGACCCTGGACAGAAAGAGACCCAGTACTTC. Translated: CASSIDPGQKETQYF.

This clone was detected once. The CDR3 protein is CASSFRGGARTGELFF. The CDR3 coding sequence is TGTGCCAGCAGCTTTCGCGGGGGGGCGAGAACCGGGGAGCTGTTTTTT. This chain uses TRBV7-3 with TRBJ2-2; 9 bases align to TRBD2. After removal of 3 bases from V and 5 bases from J, the junction contained 7 bases not matched to a gene. Germline CDR1 reads SGHTA; CDR2 reads FQGTGA. This CDR3 region has 16 residues. The full variable domain, in which reference TRBV7-3 and TRBJ2-2 provide the parts outside the CDR3, is GAGVSQTPSNKVTEKGKYVELRCDPISGHTALYWYRQSLGQGPEFLIYFQGTGAADDSGLPNDRFFAVRPEGSVSTLKIQRTERGDSAVYLCASSFRGGARTGELFFGEGSRLTVL.

The chain uses TRBV7-9 and TRBJ1-1; D remains ambiguous. The CDR3 has 12 residues. V was pared by 5 bases and J by 5 bases, with 9 bases between. Germline CDR1 reads SEHNR; CDR2 reads FQNEAQ (reference sequence). The DNA of the CDR3 is TGTGCCAGCAGCCGGAGGGAAACTGAAGCTTTCTTT. It yields the protein CASSRRETEAFF.

The CDR3 is CASSLGQVGVETQYF. The DNA of the CDR3 is TGTGCCAGCAGCTTAGGCCAGGTGGGCGTAGAGACCCAGTACTTC. The genes are TRBV7-2 and TRBJ2-5; no clear D gene. Trimming removed 1 base at V and 4 bases at J, with 13 bases between. Germline V gives CDR1 SGHTA, CDR2 FQGNSA. The CDR3 is 15 residues long. Using reference TRBV7-2 and TRBJ2-5 for the parts outside the CDR3, the full variable domain is GAGVSQSPSNKVTEKGKDVELRCDPISGHTALYWYRQSLGQGLEFLIYFQGNSAPDKSGLPSDRFSAERTGGSVSTLTIQRTQQEDSAVYLCASSLGQVGVETQYFGPGTRLLVL.

The V gene is TRBV29-1, the J gene TRBJ2-5; 8 bases align to TRBD2. The CDR3 consists of 16 residues. V dropped 6 bases and J dropped 2; count of bases not matched to a gene: 14. Looked up from germline, CDR1 is SQVTM and CDR2 is ANQGSEA. The CDR3 loop is CSVLKAGDTRQETQYF. The CDR3, as DNA: TGCAGCGTCCTGAAAGCGGGGGACACGAGACAAGAGACCCAGTACTTC.

The chain combines TRBV13 with TRBJ1-1; the D is unclear. Between the trimmed V and J ends, which lost 4 bases and 0 bases, there was a span of 6 bases. The CDR3 is 13 residues long. Per germline, CDR1 PRHDT and CDR2 FYEKMQ (reference sequence). CDR3 residues: CASSSRMNTEAFF. DNA of the CDR3: TGTGCCAGCAGCTCCAGGATGAACACTGAAGCTTTCTTT.

V gene TRBV2 combines with J gene TRBJ2-5, with D maybe TRBD2 (6 bases). Germline V gives CDR1 SNHLY, CDR2 FYNNEI. Trimming removed 3 bases from V and 4 bases from J, with 9 bases in between. CDR3 size: 13 residues. DNA of the CDR3: TGTGCCAGCAGTGATAGCGGACTAGAGACCCAGTACTTC. Encoded protein: CASSDSGLETQYF.

The J gene is TRBJ2-1, the V gene TRBV5-1; 11 bases are a match to TRBD2. Germline V lookup: CDR1 SGHRS, CDR2 YFSETQ. V dropped 2 bases and J dropped 7; count of bases not matched to a gene: 8. This CDR3 spans 16 amino acids. The CDR3: CASSFLLAGGRNEQFF. CDR3 nucleotides: TGCGCCAGCAGCTTCCTTCTAGCGGGGGGTCGAAATGAGCAGTTCTTC.

The rearrangement joins TRBV10-3 to TRBJ2-7; TRBD1 agrees at 7 bases. V was pared by 2 bases and J by 0 bases, with 4 bases of the junction left unmatched. Looked up from germline, CDR1 is ENHRY and CDR2 is SYGVKD. The CDR3 covers 15 residues. In DNA form, the CDR3 reads TGTGCCATCAGTGAGGGGACAGTTAGCTCCTACGAGCAGTACTTC. Residues: CAISEGTVSSYEQYF.

This clone was recorded once. This chain uses TRBV5-4 with TRBJ1-1; D may be TRBD1 (5 bases). The V gene's germline CDR1 is SGHNT and CDR2 YYREEE (reference sequence). CDR3 length: 15 amino acids. V gave up 1 base and J gave up 5 bases, with 15 bases separating them. The DNA for the CDR3 is TGTGCCAGCAGCTTGTTTTCGGGGGGGGATACTGAAGCTTTCTTT. Its translation: CASSLFSGGDTEAFF.

This chain links TRBV18 with TRBJ2-7; D gene ambiguous. V was clipped by 3 bases and J by 0 bases, with 9 bases between them. The CDR3 has 14 amino acids. CDR1 and CDR2 from the germline V gene are KGHSH and LQKENI. CDR3 sequence (DNA): TGTGCCAGCTCACCCGATGAGAGCTCCTACGAGCAGTACTTC. Encoded protein: CASSPDESSYEQYF.

The chain uses TRBV27 and TRBJ1-1; no clear D gene. Germline V gives CDR1 MNHEY, CDR2 SMNVEV (reference sequence). The V end was cut by 8 bases, the J end by 1 base, with 11 bases between. CDR3 length equals 13 residues. CDR3 loop: CASSVGWNTEAFF. CDR3 in DNA: TGTGCCAGCTCCGTCGGGTGGAACACTGAAGCTTTCTTT.

This chain links TRBV5-4 with TRBJ2-3; 10 bases agree with TRBD2. This CDR3 contains 15 residues. V lost 3 bases, J lost 8 bases, and 9 bases stayed unmatched. The germline V gene has CDR1 SGHNT and CDR2 YYREEE (reference sequence). The DNA for the CDR3 is TGTGCCAGCAGCTCAGAGCGGGGGGGCCGTAGTACGCAGTATTTT. Protein sequence: CASSSERGGRSTQYF.

The V gene is TRBV6-5, the J gene TRBJ2-7, with 10 bases aligning to TRBD2. Germline values: CDR1 MNHEY, CDR2 SVGAGI. Losses at the gene ends were 0 bases for V and 2 bases for J; bases not matched to a gene: 1. The CDR3 contains 15 residues. CDR3 coding DNA: TGTGCCAGCAGTTACTCTAGCGGGGGGACCTACGAGCAGTACTTC. Its protein product is CASSYSSGGTYEQYF.

This chain links TRBV10-3 with TRBJ1-1; 8 bases align to TRBD1. Germline CDR1 ENHRY, CDR2 SYGVKD. There are 14 residues in the CDR3. Losses at the gene ends were 7 bases for V and 6 bases for J; bases not matched to a gene: 10. CDR3 in DNA: TGTGCCATCACAGCGACAGGGGCTAGCGCTGAAGCTTTCTTT. The encoded protein is CAITATGASAEAFF.

This chain connects TRBV7-2 to TRBJ2-7, with D possibly matching TRBD1 (6 bases). The CDR3 is 15 amino acids. The germline CDR1 and CDR2 sequences are SGHTA and FQGNSA. V was shortened by 1 base and J by 2 bases, with 12 bases between the two germline ends. The CDR3 DNA sequence: TGTGCCAGCAGCTTAGGGGGGCAGGGCACCTACGAGCAGTACTTC. This gives the protein CASSLGGQGTYEQYF.

This clone was observed a handful of times. V is TRBV11-2 and J is TRBJ1-5; D is undetermined. The CDR3 has 14 amino acids. CDR1 and CDR2 (germline): SGHAT, FQNNGV. The V gene lost 1 base and the J gene lost 0 bases, with 4 bases spanning the gap. The CDR3 sequence is CASSLGGSNQPQHF. Written as DNA, the CDR3 is TGTGCCAGCAGCTTAGGAGGTAGCAATCAGCCCCAGCATTTT.

This clone was recorded once. The chain's CDR3 is CASSLTAMALSGNTIYF. DNA of the CDR3: TGTGCCAGCAGCTTAACCGCAATGGCCCTCTCTGGAAACACCATATATTTT. The chain employs TRBV11-2 and TRBJ1-3, with D uncertain. Per the germline V gene, CDR1 is SGHAT and CDR2 is FQNNGV. This CDR3 is built from 17 residues. V lost 2 bases to trimming and J lost 0 bases, with 14 bases between them.

The V and J genes are TRBV5-4 and TRBJ1-2; 8 bases line up with TRBD1. Germline V CDR1 and CDR2: SGHNT, YYREEE (reference sequence). The CDR3 covers 13 residues. Trimming at V came to 4 bases and at J to 3 bases, leaving 2 bases not matched to a gene. Here the CDR3 DNA reads TGTGCCAGCAGCGAGGGACAGGACTATGGCTACACCTTC. Its translation: CASSEGQDYGYTF.

The chain has TRBV29-1 and TRBJ1-1; TRBD1 aligns across 8 bases. Germline V gene data show CDR1 as SQVTM and CDR2 as ANQGSEA. J gave up 5 bases and V 0 bases, and 17 bases lay outside the gene matches. The CDR3 is 18 amino acids. As DNA, the CDR3 is TGCAGCGTTGAAGATCATTTAAGCCAGGGGGCGTTGGGGACTGAAGCTTTCTTT. It translates to CSVEDHLSQGALGTEAFF.

J is TRBJ1-1 and V is TRBV30; D call uncertain. The germline CDR1 and CDR2 sequences are GTSNPN and SVGIG (reference sequence). V lost 4 bases and J lost 1, with 13 bases in between. The CDR3 extends over 14 amino acids. CDR3 in amino acids: CAWTRGVPNTEAFF. In DNA, the CDR3 is TGTGCCTGGACCCGAGGCGTGCCGAACACTGAAGCTTTCTTT.